The source of this T cell receptor (beta chain) is a study of blood T cell repertoires in COVID-19. Clones were sequenced by immunoSEQ multiplex PCR, and TCRdb holds only the in-frame ones, with some missing. Among under 500,000 clones listed, roughly nine tenths were seen once. The CDR3 is 13 amino acids. From germline, CDR1 is SEHNR and CDR2 FQNEAQ (reference sequence). V gave up 5 bases and J gave up 5 bases; unmatched junction bases: 5. Participants spanned ages about 18 to 90 years and resided in 20 to 25 US areas. This receptor was identified in a man in his thirties or forties who had recovered from COVID-19. The genes are TRBV7-9 and TRBJ1-1; 7 nucleotides agree with TRBD1. The sequencing sample was made of PBMCs or T cells enriched from blood (not recorded which). CDR3 loop: CASSIGQVTEAFF. The CDR3 nucleotides read TGTGCCAGCAGCATTGGACAGGTAACTGAAGCTTTCTTT.